This T cell receptor (beta chain) was captured by sequencing in a study of tumour-infiltrating T cells in Burkitt lymphoma. Overall study context: Overall and progression-free survival were predicted by productive clonality.

This clone was found once. Sequenced by immunoSEQ multiplex PCR; TCRdb stores in-frame clones only, minus some. This table holds 13,000 to 15,000 clones, 85% found once. The V and J ends lost 2 bases and 5 bases respectively, with 12 bases between them. This CDR3 is 14 amino acids long. Germline V CDR1 and CDR2: MGHRA, YSYEKL. Sequenced sample: tumor tissue. This receptor was identified in a human donor with diffuse large B-cell lymphoma. The chain has TRBV4-1 and TRBJ1-1; no clear D. The CDR3 protein is CASSQQIRDTEAFF. The CDR3 DNA reads TGCGCCAGCAGCCAACAAATTAGGGATACTGAAGCTTTCTTT.